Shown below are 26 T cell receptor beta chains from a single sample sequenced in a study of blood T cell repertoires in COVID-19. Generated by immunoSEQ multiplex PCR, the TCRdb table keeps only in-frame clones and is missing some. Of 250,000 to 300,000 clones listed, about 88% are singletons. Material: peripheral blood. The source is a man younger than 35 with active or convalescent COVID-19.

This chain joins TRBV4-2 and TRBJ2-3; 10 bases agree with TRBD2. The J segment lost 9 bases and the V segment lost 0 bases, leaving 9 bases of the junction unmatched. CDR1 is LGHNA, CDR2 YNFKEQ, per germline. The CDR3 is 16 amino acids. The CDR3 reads CASSQDFQRGGNTQYF. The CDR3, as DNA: TGTGCCAGCAGCCAAGACTTCCAGCGGGGGGGCAACACGCAGTATTTT.

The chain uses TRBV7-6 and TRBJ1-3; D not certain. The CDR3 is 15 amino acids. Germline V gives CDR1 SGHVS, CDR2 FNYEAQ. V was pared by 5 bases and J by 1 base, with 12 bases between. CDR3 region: CASSRTLESGNTIYF. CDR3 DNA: TGTGCCAGCAGCAGAACTCTCGAATCTGGAAACACCATATATTTT.

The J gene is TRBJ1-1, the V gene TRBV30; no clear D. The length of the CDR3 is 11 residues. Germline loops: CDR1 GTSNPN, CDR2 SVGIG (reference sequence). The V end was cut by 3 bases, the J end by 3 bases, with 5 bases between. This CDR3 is CAWRAYTEAFF. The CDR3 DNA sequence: TGTGCCTGGAGGGCCTACACTGAAGCTTTCTTT.

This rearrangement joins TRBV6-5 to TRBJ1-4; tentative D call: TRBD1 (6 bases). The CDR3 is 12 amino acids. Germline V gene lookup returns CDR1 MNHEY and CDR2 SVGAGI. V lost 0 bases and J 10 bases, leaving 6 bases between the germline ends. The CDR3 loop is CASSYSGGKLFF. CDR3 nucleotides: TGTGCCAGCAGTTACTCAGGGGGAAAACTGTTTTTT.

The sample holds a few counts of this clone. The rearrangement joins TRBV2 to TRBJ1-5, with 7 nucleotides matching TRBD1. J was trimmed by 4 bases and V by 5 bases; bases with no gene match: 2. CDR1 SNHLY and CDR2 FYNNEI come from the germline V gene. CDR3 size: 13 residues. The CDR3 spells CASSKGANQPQHF. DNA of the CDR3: TGTGCCAGCAGTAAGGGGGCTAATCAGCCCCAGCATTTT. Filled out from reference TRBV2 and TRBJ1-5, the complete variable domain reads EPEVTQTPSHQVTQMGQEVILRCVPISNHLYFYWYRQILGQKVEFLVSFYNNEISEKSEIFDDQFSVERPDGSNFTLKIRSTKLEDSAMYFCASSKGANQPQHFGDGTRLSIL.

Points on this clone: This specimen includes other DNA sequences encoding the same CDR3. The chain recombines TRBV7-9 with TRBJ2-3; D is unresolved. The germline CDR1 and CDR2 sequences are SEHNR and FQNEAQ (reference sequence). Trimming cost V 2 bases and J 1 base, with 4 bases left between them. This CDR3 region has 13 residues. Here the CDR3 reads CASSLQGTDTQYF. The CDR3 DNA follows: TGTGCCAGCAGCTTACAGGGCACAGATACGCAGTATTTT.

This chain's CDR3 is CAWGLSGSLSDTQYF. For the CDR3, the DNA is TGTGCCTGGGGGCTATCGGGGTCGTTGTCAGATACGCAGTATTTT. The chain couples TRBV30 to TRBJ2-3, with D possibly being TRBD2 (5 bases). Looked up from germline, CDR1 is GTSNPN and CDR2 is SVGIG (reference sequence). V was cut by 5 bases and J by 4 bases, with 19 bases left in between. The CDR3 extends over 15 amino acids.

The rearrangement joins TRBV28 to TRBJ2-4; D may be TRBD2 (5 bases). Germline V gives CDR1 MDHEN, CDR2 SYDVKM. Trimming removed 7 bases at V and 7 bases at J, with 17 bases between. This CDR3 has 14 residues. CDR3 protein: CASTGRERFNIQYF. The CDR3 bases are TGTGCCAGCACCGGTAGGGAGCGGTTTAACATTCAGTACTTC.

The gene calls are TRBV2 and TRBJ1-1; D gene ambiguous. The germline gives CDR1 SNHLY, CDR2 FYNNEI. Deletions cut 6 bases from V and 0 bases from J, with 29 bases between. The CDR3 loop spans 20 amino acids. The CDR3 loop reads CASRVFVPFASRSMNTEAFF. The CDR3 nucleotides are TGTGCCAGCAGGGTCTTTGTTCCTTTCGCCTCTAGATCGATGAACACTGAAGCTTTCTTT.

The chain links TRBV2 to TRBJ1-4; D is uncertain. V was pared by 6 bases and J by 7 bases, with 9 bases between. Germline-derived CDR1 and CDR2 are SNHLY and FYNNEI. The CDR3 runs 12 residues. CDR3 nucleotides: TGTGCCAGCAGGGCGACGGGTGAAAAACTGTTTTTT. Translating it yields CASRATGEKLFF. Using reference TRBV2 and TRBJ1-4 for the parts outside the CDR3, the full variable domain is EPEVTQTPSHQVTQMGQEVILRCVPISNHLYFYWYRQILGQKVEFLVSFYNNEISEKSEIFDDQFSVERPDGSNFTLKIRSTKLEDSAMYFCASRATGEKLFFGSGTQLSVL.

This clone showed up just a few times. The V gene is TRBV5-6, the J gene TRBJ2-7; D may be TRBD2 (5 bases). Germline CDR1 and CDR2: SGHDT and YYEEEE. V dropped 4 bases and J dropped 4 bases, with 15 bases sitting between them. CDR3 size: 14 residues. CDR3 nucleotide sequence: TGTGCCAGCAGCCCCACCATTGGAGGATACGAGCAGTACTTC. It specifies CASSPTIGGYEQYF.

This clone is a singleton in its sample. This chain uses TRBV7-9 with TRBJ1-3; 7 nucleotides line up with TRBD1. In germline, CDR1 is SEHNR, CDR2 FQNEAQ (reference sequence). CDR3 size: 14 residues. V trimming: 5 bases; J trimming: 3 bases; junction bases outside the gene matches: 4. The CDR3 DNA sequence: TGTGCCAGCAGCACCGGGACAGTTGGAAACACCATATATTTT. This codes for CASSTGTVGNTIYF.

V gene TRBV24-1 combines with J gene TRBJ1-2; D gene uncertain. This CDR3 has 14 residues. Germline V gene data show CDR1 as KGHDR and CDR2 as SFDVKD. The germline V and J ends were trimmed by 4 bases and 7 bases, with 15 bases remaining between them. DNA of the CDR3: TGTGCCACCAGTGAGTCAACGGTTTATAGTGGCTACACCTTC. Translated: CATSESTVYSGYTF.

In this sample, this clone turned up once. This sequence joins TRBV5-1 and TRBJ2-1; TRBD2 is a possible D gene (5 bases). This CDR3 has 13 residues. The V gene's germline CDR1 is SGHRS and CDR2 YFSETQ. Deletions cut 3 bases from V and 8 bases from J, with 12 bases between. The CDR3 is CASSSSPGDEQFF. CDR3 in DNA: TGCGCCAGCAGCTCTAGCCCCGGAGATGAGCAGTTCTTC.

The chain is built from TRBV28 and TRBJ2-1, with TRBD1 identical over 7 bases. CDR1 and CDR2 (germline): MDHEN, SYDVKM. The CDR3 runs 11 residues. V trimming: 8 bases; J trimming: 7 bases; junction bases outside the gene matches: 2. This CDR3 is CASAQGNEQFF. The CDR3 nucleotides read TGTGCCAGCGCACAGGGGAATGAGCAGTTCTTC. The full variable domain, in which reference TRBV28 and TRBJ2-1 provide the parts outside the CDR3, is DVKVTQSSRYLVKRTGEKVFLECVQDMDHENMFWYRQDPGLGLRLIYFSYDVKMKEKGDIPEGYSVSREKKERFSLILESASTNQTSMYLCASAQGNEQFFGPGTRLTVL.

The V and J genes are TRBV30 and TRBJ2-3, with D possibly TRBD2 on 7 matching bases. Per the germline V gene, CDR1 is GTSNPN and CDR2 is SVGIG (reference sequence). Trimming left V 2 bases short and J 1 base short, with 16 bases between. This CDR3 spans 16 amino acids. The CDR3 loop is CAWSFRGGVGTDTQYF. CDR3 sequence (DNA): TGTGCCTGGAGTTTTCGAGGGGGGGTAGGCACAGATACGCAGTATTTT.

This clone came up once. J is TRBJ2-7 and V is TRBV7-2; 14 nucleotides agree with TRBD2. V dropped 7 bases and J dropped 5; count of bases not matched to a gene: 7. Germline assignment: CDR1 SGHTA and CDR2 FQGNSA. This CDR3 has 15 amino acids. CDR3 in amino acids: CASNLGLAGANEQYF. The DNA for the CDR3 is TGTGCCAGCAACCTGGGACTAGCGGGGGCCAACGAGCAGTACTTC.

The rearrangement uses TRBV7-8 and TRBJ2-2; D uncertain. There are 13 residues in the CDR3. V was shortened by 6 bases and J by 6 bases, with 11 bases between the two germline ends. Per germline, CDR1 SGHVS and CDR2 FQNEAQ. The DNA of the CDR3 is TGTGCCAGCAGAGTCGGTCTACCCGGGGAGCTGTTTTTT. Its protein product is CASRVGLPGELFF. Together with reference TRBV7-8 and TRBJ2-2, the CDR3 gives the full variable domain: GAGVSQSPRYKVAKRGQDVALRCDPISGHVSLFWYQQALGQGPEFLTYFQNEAQLDKSGLPSDRFFAERPEGSVSTLKIQRTQQEDSAVYLCASRVGLPGELFFGEGSRLTVL.

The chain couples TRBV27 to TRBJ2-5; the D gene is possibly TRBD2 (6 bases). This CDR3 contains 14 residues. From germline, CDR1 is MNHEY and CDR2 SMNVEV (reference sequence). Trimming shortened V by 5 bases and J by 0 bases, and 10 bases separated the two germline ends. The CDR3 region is CASSHGTHQETQYF. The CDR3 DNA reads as TGTGCCAGCAGTCACGGGACTCACCAAGAGACCCAGTACTTC.

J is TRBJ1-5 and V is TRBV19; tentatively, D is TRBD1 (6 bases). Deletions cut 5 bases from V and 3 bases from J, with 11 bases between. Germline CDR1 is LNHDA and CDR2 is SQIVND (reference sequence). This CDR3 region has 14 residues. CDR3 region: CASSPWTANQPQHF. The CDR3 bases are TGTGCCAGTAGTCCTTGGACAGCCAATCAGCCCCAGCATTTT.

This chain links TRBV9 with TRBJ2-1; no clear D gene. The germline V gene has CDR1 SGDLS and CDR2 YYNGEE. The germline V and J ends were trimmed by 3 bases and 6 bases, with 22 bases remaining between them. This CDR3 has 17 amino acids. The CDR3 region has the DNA TGTGCCAGCAGCGAGCTCGCGTCCACTTATCAGGCCAATGAGCAGTTCTTC. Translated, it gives CASSELASTYQANEQFF.

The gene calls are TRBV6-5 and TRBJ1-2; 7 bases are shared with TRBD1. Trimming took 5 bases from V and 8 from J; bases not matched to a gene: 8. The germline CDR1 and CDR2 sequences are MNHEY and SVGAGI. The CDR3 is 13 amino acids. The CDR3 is CASSIDRDRGYTF. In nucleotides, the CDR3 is TGTGCCAGCAGTATCGACAGGGATCGAGGCTACACCTTC.

The CDR3 coding sequence is TGTGCCAGCACCTCTCCCGGGACAGGTGGAAACACCATATATTTT. Encoded protein: CASTSPGTGGNTIYF. The J gene is TRBJ1-3, the V gene TRBV2; TRBD1 agrees at 8 bases. V dropped 7 bases and J dropped 3; count of bases not matched to a gene: 8. The CDR3 runs 15 residues. CDR1 is SNHLY, CDR2 FYNNEI, per germline.

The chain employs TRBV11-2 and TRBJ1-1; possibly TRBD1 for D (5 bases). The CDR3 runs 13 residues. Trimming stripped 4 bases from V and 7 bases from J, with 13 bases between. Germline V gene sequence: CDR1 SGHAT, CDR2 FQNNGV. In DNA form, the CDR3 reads TGTGCCAGCAGCTCGGCCCGGGACTATGAAGCTTTCTTT. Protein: CASSSARDYEAFF.

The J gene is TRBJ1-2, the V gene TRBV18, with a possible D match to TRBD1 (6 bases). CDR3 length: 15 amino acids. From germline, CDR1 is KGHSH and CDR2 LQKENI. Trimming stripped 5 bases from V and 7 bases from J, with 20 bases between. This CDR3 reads CASSETLQGISGYTF. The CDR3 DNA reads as TGTGCCAGCTCAGAGACACTCCAGGGGATCTCTGGCTACACCTTC.

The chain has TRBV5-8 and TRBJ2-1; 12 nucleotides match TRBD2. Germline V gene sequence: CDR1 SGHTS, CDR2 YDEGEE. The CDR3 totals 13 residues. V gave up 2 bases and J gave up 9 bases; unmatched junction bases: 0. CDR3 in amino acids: CASSLLAGGEQFF. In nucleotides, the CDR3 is TGTGCCAGCAGCTTACTAGCGGGAGGTGAGCAGTTCTTC.